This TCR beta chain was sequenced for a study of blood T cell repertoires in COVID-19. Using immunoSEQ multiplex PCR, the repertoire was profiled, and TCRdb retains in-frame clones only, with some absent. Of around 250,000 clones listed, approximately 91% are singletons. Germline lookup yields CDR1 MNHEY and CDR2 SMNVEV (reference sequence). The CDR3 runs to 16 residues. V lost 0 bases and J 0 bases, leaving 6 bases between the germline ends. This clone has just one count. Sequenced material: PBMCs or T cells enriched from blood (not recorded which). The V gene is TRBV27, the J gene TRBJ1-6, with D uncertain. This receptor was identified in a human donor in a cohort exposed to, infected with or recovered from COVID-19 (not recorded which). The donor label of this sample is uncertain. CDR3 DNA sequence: TGTGCCAGCAGTTTATCTCCACTCTCCTATAATTCACCCCTCCACTTT. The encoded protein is CASSLSPLSYNSPLHF.